Following are 19 T cell receptor beta chains from one sample sequenced in a study of T cells in tumors and immune-related adverse events. This table comes from immunoSEQ multiplex PCR, and its TCRdb copy is limited to in-frame clones, with some not included. The repertoire has about 22,000 clones, around nine tenths of them found once; the top ten carry around 1.3%. This sample comprised lymph node tissue, obtained from a patient treated with anti-PD-1 therapy. All receptors come from a female donor with metastatic renal cell carcinoma.

The genes are TRBV7-9 and TRBJ2-2, with 10 bases lining up with TRBD2. Germline CDR1 is SEHNR and CDR2 is FQNEAQ (reference sequence). The CDR3 is 16 residues long. The V gene end was trimmed by 2 bases and the J gene end by 6 bases; junction bases not matched to a gene: 6. CDR3 bases: TGTGCCAGCAGCTTACTGTCTAGCGGGAGTCCCGGGGAGCTGTTTTTT. Translation gives CASSLLSSGSPGELFF. Full variable domain (outside the CDR3, taken from reference TRBV7-9 and TRBJ2-2): DTGVSQNPRHKITKRGQNVTFRCDPISEHNRLYWYRQTLGQGPEFLTYFQNEAQLEKSRLLSDRFSAERPKGSFSTLEIQRTEQGDSAMYLCASSLLSSGSPGELFFGEGSRLTVL.

V gene TRBV6-5 combines with J gene TRBJ1-5; D is undetermined. The CDR3 has 13 residues. The V gene lost 6 bases and the J gene lost 2 bases, with 8 bases spanning the gap. Looked up from germline, CDR1 is MNHEY and CDR2 is SVGAGI. This CDR3 is CASSPGGNQPQHF. In DNA form, the CDR3 reads TGTGCCAGCAGCCCCGGAGGCAATCAGCCCCAGCATTTT.

V usage is TRBV19 and J usage is TRBJ1-5; 7 bases map to TRBD1. CDR1 LNHDA and CDR2 SQIVND come from the germline V gene (reference sequence). Unmatched junction bases numbered 5, after V lost 4 bases and J lost 5 bases. The CDR3 has 14 residues. The DNA for the CDR3 is TGTGCCAGTAGTACCCGACAGGGTGATCAGCCCCAGCATTTT. Translating gives CASSTRQGDQPQHF. The complete variable domain, with remaining parts taken from reference TRBV19 and TRBJ1-5, reads DGGITQSPKYLFRKEGQNVTLSCEQNLNHDAMYWYRQDPGQGLRLIYYSQIVNDFQKGDIAEGYSVSREKKESFPLTVTSAQKNPTAFYLCASSTRQGDQPQHFGDGTRLSIL.

The CDR3 sequence: CASSYRGPNTEAFF. In DNA, the CDR3 is TGTGCCAGCAGTTACAGGGGCCCGAACACTGAAGCTTTCTTT. This sequence joins TRBV6-6 and TRBJ1-1; possible D gene TRBD1, 5 bases. The CDR3 loop spans 14 amino acids. V was clipped by 2 bases and J by 1 base, with 8 bases between them. In germline, CDR1 is MNHNY, CDR2 SVGAGI (reference sequence).

CDR3 loop: CASSLGTSGRETQYF. The DNA for the CDR3 is TGCGCCAGCAGCTTAGGGACTAGCGGGAGAGAGACCCAGTACTTC. The chain links TRBV5-1 to TRBJ2-5; 14 nucleotides line up with TRBD2. J gave up 4 bases and V 2 bases, and 1 base lay outside the gene matches. CDR3 length: 15 amino acids. Germline CDR1 reads SGHRS; CDR2 reads YFSETQ.

The V and J genes are TRBV18 and TRBJ1-1, with D possibly matching TRBD1 (6 bases). CDR1 and CDR2 from the germline V gene are KGHSH and LQKENI. This CDR3 region has 17 residues. V lost 0 bases, J lost 0 bases, and 14 bases lay in between. The chain's CDR3 is CASSPPTGMRMNTEAFF. CDR3 sequence (DNA): TGTGCCAGCTCACCACCGACAGGTATGAGAATGAACACTGAAGCTTTCTTT.

V is TRBV11-3 and J is TRBJ1-2; D unresolved. The CDR3 spans 14 residues. V shed 5 bases and J shed 3 bases, with 13 bases lying between them. Germline loops: CDR1 SGHNT, CDR2 YENEEA. CDR3: CASSPSPDYYGYTF. CDR3 sequence (DNA): TGTGCCAGCAGCCCCAGCCCGGACTACTATGGCTACACCTTC.

V is TRBV15 and J is TRBJ1-3; D possibly corresponds to TRBD1 (6 bases). This CDR3 region has 14 residues. Trimming pared 6 bases from V and 0 bases from J, leaving 9 bases between. Looked up from germline, CDR1 is LNHNV and CDR2 is YYDKDF (reference sequence). The CDR3 bases are TGTGCCACCAGGAGGGGGTCCTCTGGAAACACCATATATTTT. Translation: CATRRGSSGNTIYF. The whole variable domain, remainder taken from reference TRBV15 and TRBJ1-3, is DAMVIQNPRYQVTQFGKPVTLSCSQTLNHNVMYWYQQKSSQAPKLLFHYYDKDFNNEADTPDNFQSRRPNTSFCFLDIRSPGLGDTAMYLCATRRGSSGNTIYFGEGSWLTVV.

The chain carries TRBV11-2 and TRBJ2-7; 11 positions match TRBD2. V lost 4 bases, J lost 11 bases, and 10 bases stayed unmatched. Looked up from germline, CDR1 is SGHAT and CDR2 is FQNNGV. This CDR3 spans 14 amino acids. CDR3 nucleotides: TGTGCCAGCAGCTCTGGACTAGCGGGCGTGCGGAAGTACTTC. Its protein is CASSSGLAGVRKYF.

In this sample, this clone turned up a few times. The V and J genes are TRBV5-6 and TRBJ2-1, with 7 nucleotides matching TRBD1. The CDR3 sequence is 15 residues long. Germline values: CDR1 SGHDT, CDR2 YYEEEE. Trimming removed 0 bases from V and 8 bases from J; junction bases left unmatched: 8. For the CDR3, the DNA is TGTGCCAGCAGCTTGGAACAAGGGGGCCGAGATGAGCAGTTCTTC. This encodes CASSLEQGGRDEQFF.

This chain connects TRBV7-9 to TRBJ1-4, with D possibly matching TRBD1 (5 bases). This CDR3 comprises 15 residues. The ends were cut back, 5 bases at V and 0 bases at J, with 10 bases in the middle. The V gene's germline CDR1 is SEHNR and CDR2 FQNEAQ (reference sequence). CDR3: CASSRDGATNEKLFF. The CDR3 DNA reads as TGTGCCAGCAGCCGGGACGGCGCAACTAATGAAAAACTGTTTTTT. The full variable domain, its missing parts supplied by reference TRBV7-9 and TRBJ1-4, is DTGVSQNPRHKITKRGQNVTFRCDPISEHNRLYWYRQTLGQGPEFLTYFQNEAQLEKSRLLSDRFSAERPKGSFSTLEIQRTEQGDSAMYLCASSRDGATNEKLFFGSGTQLSVL.

The chain has TRBV6-4 and TRBJ1-1; D is unclear. CDR1 is MRHNA, CDR2 SNTAGT, per germline. Deletions cut 4 bases from V and 1 base from J, with 7 bases between. This CDR3 comprises 13 residues. The CDR3: CASSVGSNTEAFF. In DNA form, the CDR3 reads TGTGCCAGCAGTGTTGGGTCGAACACTGAAGCTTTCTTT.

The chain combines TRBV4-3 with TRBJ2-5, with no clear D. Germline CDR1 and CDR2: LGHNA and YSLEER. CDR3 size: 14 residues. The ends were cut back, 0 bases at V and 2 bases at J, with 7 bases in the middle. CDR3 protein: CASSQDWPQETQYF. For the CDR3, the DNA is TGCGCCAGCAGCCAAGATTGGCCTCAAGAGACCCAGTACTTC.

The gene calls are TRBV27 and TRBJ1-4; TRBD1 aligns across 7 bases. CDR1 and CDR2 (germline): MNHEY, SMNVEV (reference sequence). CDR3 length: 16 residues. V shed 5 bases, J shed 4 bases, and the junction held 10 bases outside the gene matches. CDR3 sequence reads: CASSPGWGQNNEKLFF. The CDR3 coding sequence is TGTGCCAGCAGTCCGGGGTGGGGACAGAATAATGAAAAACTGTTTTTT.

This clone was observed a single time. V usage is TRBV6-4 and J usage is TRBJ2-2; D unresolved. The CDR3 covers 14 residues. Germline CDR1 and CDR2: MRHNA and SNTAGT. Trimming shortened V by 3 bases and J by 4 bases, and 9 bases separated the two germline ends. CDR3 sequence reads: CASSERAFTGELFF. The DNA for the CDR3 is TGTGCCAGCAGTGAGCGCGCCTTCACCGGGGAGCTGTTTTTT.

The CDR3: CASSPGLAGDTQYF. CDR3 in DNA: TGCGCCAGCAGCCCGGGACTAGCGGGAGATACGCAGTATTTT. This chain connects TRBV5-1 to TRBJ2-3; TRBD2 matches 12 bases. The trim removed 4 bases at V and 5 bases at J, leaving 2 bases unmatched. This CDR3 spans 14 amino acids. Per the germline V gene, CDR1 is SGHRS and CDR2 is YFSETQ.

There are a few counts of this clone. This chain connects TRBV19 to TRBJ2-7; 7 nucleotides line up with TRBD1. The trim removed 6 bases at V and 0 bases at J, leaving 5 bases unmatched. The CDR3 loop spans 14 amino acids. In germline, CDR1 is LNHDA, CDR2 SQIVND (reference sequence). CDR3 region: CASSSTGNSYEQYF. CDR3 DNA: TGTGCCAGTAGCTCGACAGGGAACTCCTACGAGCAGTACTTC.

The CDR3 sequence is CASSLWATGELFF. The CDR3 DNA reads as TGTGCCAGCAGCTTATGGGCGACCGGGGAGCTGTTTTTT. The V and J genes are TRBV7-2 and TRBJ2-2; D ambiguous. CDR3 length equals 13 residues. Trimming took off 2 bases at V and 5 bases at J, with 6 bases between the two ends. Per germline, CDR1 SGHTA and CDR2 FQGNSA.

J is TRBJ2-1 and V is TRBV11-1; D might be TRBD1 (5 bases). This CDR3 is built from 13 residues. V was clipped by 3 bases and J by 4 bases, with 7 bases between them. Per germline, CDR1 SGHAT and CDR2 FQDESV (reference sequence). CDR3 in DNA: TGTGCCAGCAGCTTCGACAGATACAATGAGCAGTTCTTC. This sequence encodes CASSFDRYNEQFF. The complete variable domain, with remaining parts taken from reference TRBV11-1 and TRBJ2-1, reads EAEVAQSPRYKITEKSQAVAFWCDPISGHATLYWYRQILGQGPELLVQFQDESVVDDSQLPKDRFSAERLKGVDSTLKIQPAELGDSAMYLCASSFDRYNEQFFGPGTRLTVL.